The present TCR beta chain was sequenced within a study of T cell repertoires in cytomegalovirus infection. Study-wide context: An indication of both CMV infection and matching HLA type came from public TCR beta signatures. Findings of the study overall: CMV-specific TCR beta clonotypes restricted by HLA-C were the ones dominating the ex vivo response.

Germline V gene lookup returns CDR1 SGHTA and CDR2 FQGNSA. With 6 bases removed from V and 0 bases from J, the gap between germline ends came to 12 bases. CDR3 length: 15 amino acids. MiXCR, run by TCRdb on the reads, gives a single entry per CDR3 protein. The repertoire holds about 680,000 distinct CDR3 sequences, 24% seen once, with less than 10% in the top ten. This clonotype appeared many times. Its specificity is not known. This receptor was taken from a human donor in good health (CMV status not recorded). Some clones in this sample may be carry-over from other donors' samples. Sample: CD8+ T cells from PBMCs. The chain has TRBV7-2 and TRBJ2-1, with D possibly being TRBD2 (6 bases). CDR3 protein: CASSFPGDSYNEQFF. The CDR3 DNA reads TGTGCCAGCAGTTTCCCGGGGGACTCCTACAATGAGCAGTTCTTC.